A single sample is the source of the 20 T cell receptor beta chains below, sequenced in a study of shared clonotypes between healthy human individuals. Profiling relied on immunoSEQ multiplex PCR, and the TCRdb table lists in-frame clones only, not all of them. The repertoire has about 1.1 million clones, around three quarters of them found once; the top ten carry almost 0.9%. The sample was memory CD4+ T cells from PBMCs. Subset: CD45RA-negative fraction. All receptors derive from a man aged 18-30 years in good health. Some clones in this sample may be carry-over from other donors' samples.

CDR3: CASSLLGGTDNEQFF. The CDR3 DNA reads as TGTGCCAGCAGTTTATTAGGCGGAACCGACAATGAGCAGTTCTTC. The chain combines TRBV28 with TRBJ2-1; D remains unclear. This CDR3 comprises 15 residues. Germline CDR1 is MDHEN and CDR2 is SYDVKM. Trimming stripped 1 base from V and 5 bases from J, with 12 bases between. The whole variable domain, filled in from reference TRBV28 and TRBJ2-1, reads DVKVTQSSRYLVKRTGEKVFLECVQDMDHENMFWYRQDPGLGLRLIYFSYDVKMKEKGDIPEGYSVSREKKERFSLILESASTNQTSMYLCASSLLGGTDNEQFFGPGTRLTVL.

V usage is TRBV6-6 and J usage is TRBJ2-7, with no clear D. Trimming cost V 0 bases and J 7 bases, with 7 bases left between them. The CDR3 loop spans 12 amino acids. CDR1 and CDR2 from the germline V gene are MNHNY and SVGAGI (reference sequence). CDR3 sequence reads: CASSYSLGEQYF. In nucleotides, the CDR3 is TGTGCCAGCAGTTACTCTTTAGGAGAGCAGTACTTC.

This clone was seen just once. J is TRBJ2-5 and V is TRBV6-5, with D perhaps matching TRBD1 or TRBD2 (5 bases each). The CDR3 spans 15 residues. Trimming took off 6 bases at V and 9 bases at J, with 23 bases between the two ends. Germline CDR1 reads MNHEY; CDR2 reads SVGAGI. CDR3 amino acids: CASSRTLRGPGAQYF. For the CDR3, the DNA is TGTGCCAGCAGCCGCACCCTCCGGGGCCCCGGGGCCCAGTACTTC.

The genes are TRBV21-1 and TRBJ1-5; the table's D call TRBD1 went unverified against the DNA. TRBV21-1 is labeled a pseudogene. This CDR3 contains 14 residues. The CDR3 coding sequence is TGTGCCAGCAGCAGCACAGGTAGCAATCAGCCCCAGCATTTT. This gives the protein CASSSTGSNQPQHF.

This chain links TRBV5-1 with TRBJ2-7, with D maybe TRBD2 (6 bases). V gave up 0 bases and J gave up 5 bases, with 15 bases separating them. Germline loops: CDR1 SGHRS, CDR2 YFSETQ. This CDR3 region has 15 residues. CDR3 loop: CASSLVLGGVNEQYF. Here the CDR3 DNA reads TGCGCCAGCAGCTTGGTATTGGGCGGGGTTAACGAGCAGTACTTC.

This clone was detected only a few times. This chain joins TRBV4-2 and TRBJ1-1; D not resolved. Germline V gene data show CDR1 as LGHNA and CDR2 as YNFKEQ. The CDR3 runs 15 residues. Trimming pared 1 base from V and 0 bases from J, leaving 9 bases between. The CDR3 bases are TGTGCCAGCAGCCAAGGTTCGGCAGTGAACACTGAAGCTTTCTTT. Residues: CASSQGSAVNTEAFF.

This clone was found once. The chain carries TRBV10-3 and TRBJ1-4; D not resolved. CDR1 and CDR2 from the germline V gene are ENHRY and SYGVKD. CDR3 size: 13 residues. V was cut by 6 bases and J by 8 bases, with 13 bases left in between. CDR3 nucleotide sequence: TGTGCCATCAGAGCGAGGACGGGGGAAAAACTGTTTTTT. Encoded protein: CAIRARTGEKLFF.

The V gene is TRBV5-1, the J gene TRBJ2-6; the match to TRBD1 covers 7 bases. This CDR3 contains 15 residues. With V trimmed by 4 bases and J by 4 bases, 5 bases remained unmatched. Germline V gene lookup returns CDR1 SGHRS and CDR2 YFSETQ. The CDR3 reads CASSGQGVGANVLTF. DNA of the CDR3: TGCGCCAGCAGCGGTCAGGGGGTAGGGGCCAACGTCCTGACTTTC.

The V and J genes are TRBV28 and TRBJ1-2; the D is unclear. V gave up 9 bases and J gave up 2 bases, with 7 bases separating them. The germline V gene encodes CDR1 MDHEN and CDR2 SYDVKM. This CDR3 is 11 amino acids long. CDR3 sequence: CASGGNYGYTF. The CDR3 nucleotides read TGTGCCAGTGGAGGGAACTATGGCTACACCTTC.

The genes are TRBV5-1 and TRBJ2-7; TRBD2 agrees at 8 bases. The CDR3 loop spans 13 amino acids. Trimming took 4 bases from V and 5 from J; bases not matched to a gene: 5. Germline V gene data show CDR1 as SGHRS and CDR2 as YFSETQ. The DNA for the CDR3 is TGCGCCAGCAGCCAGGGGACTAGGAACGAGCAGTACTTC. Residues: CASSQGTRNEQYF.

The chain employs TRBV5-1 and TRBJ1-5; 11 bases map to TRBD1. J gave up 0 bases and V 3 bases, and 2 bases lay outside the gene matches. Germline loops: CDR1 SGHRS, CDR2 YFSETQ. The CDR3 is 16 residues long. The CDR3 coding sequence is TGCGCCAGCAGCTCGGGACAGGGGGATAGCAATCAGCCCCAGCATTTT. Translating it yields CASSSGQGDSNQPQHF.

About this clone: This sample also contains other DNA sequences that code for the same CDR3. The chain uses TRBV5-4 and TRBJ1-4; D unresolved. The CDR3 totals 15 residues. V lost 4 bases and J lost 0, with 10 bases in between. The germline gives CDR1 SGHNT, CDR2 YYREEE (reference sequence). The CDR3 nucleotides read TGTGCCAGCAGCGCAGACACCGCAACTAATGAAAAACTGTTTTTT. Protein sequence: CASSADTATNEKLFF.

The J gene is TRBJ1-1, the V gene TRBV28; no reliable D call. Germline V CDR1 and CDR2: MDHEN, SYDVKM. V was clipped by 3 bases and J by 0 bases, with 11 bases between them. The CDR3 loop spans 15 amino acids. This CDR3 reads CASSFSAVMNTEAFF. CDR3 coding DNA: TGTGCCAGCAGTTTCTCGGCAGTCATGAACACTGAAGCTTTCTTT.

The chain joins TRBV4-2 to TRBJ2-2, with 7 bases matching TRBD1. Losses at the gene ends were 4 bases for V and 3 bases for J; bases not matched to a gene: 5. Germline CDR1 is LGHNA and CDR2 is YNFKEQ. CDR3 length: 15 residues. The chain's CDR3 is CASSPNRGHTGELFF. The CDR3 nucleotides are TGTGCCAGCAGCCCGAACAGGGGTCACACCGGGGAGCTGTTTTTT.

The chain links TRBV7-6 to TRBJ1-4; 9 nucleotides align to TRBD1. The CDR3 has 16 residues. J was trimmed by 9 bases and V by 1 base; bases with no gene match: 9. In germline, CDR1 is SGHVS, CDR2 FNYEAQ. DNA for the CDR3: TGTGCCAGCAGCTTAGAAGGGGGGACAGGGTTACAAAAACTGTTTTTT. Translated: CASSLEGGTGLQKLFF.

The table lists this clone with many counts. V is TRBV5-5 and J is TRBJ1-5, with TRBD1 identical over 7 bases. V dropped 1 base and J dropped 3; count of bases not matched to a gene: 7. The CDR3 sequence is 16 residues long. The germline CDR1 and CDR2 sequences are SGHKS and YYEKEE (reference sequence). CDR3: CASSLYAGGNNQPQHF. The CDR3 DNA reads TGTGCCAGCAGCTTGTACGCAGGGGGTAACAATCAGCCCCAGCATTTT. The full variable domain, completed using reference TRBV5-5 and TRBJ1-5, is DAGVTQSPTHLIKTRGQQVTLRCSPISGHKSVSWYQQVLGQGPQFIFQYYEKEERGRGNFPDRFSARQFPNYSSELNVNALLLGDSALYLCASSLYAGGNNQPQHFGDGTRLSIL.

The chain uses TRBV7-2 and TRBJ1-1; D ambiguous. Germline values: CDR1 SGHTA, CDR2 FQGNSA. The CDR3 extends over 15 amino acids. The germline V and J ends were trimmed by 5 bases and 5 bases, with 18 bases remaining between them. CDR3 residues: CASSRRVGARTEAFF. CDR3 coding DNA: TGTGCCAGCAGCCGCCGGGTAGGAGCTAGGACTGAAGCTTTCTTT.

The CDR3 bases are TGTGCCAGCAGCACTGGGGGGATCTCCTACGAGCAGTACTTC. Its translation is CASSTGGISYEQYF. The chain joins TRBV7-6 to TRBJ2-7; a weak D match, TRBD2 (6 bases). V was trimmed by 5 bases and J by 0 bases, leaving 11 bases between them. CDR1 is SGHVS, CDR2 FNYEAQ, per germline. The CDR3 totals 14 residues.

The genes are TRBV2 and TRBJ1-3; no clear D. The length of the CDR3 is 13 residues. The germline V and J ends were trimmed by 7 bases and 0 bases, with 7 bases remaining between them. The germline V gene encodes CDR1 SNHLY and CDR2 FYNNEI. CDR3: CASKYYSGNTIYF. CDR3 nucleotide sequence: TGTGCCAGCAAATACTACTCTGGAAACACCATATATTTT.

DNA for the CDR3: TGTGCCAGCAGCTTAGGAGGGCCGGGAGAGACCCAGTACTTC. The encoded protein is CASSLGGPGETQYF. V usage is TRBV11-3 and J usage is TRBJ2-5; the D gene is possibly TRBD2 (5 bases). The CDR3 length is 14 residues. Germline V gives CDR1 SGHNT, CDR2 YENEEA. V lost 1 base to trimming and J lost 4 bases, with 10 bases between them.